This TCR beta chain was recovered during a study of blood T cell repertoires in COVID-19. For the study at large: COVID-19 samples collected from the United States, Italy and Spain covered acute and convalescent phases. PBMCs, B-cell-depleted T cells, or T cells were the source of the cDNA or gDNA that made up the material.

The CDR3 is 15 residues long. Germline CDR1 MDHEN, CDR2 SYDVKM. Trimming cost V 1 base and J 8 bases; bases outside gene matches: 6. Original analysis: Amplified reference gene primers provided the basis for estimating nucleated cell counts. Clones were read by immunoSEQ multiplex PCR, and TCRdb kept only the in-frame ones, dropping some. The V and J calls and the clone size are those of that table, but D and trimming were determined from the DNA. The repertoire holds roughly 100,000 clones, about 89% seen once, with around 14% in the top ten. J is TRBJ1-4 and V is TRBV28; 8 nucleotides align to TRBD1. Sequenced: peripheral blood. The TCR sequence derives from a man aged 50 or older with acute or convalescent COVID-19. The CDR3 DNA reads as TGTGCCAGCAGTTTATTGGGACAGGTGGGCGAAAAACTGTTTTTT. This encodes CASSLLGQVGEKLFF.